This T cell receptor (beta chain) was profiled in a study of cytomegalovirus exposure and HLA in healthy donors. CDR3 length equals 15 residues. Germline V lookup: CDR1 SGHDT, CDR2 YYEEEE. V was clipped by 3 bases and J by 4 bases, with 16 bases between them. Researchers ran the PCR with 60 Vbeta and 13 Jbeta primers. Sequencing was performed with immunoSEQ multiplex PCR; in TCRdb, only in-frame clones are kept and a portion is missing. The sample yields 75,000 to 100,000 clones, 60% to 75% seen once. The sample taken for sequencing was PBMCs. The rearrangement links TRBV5-6 to TRBJ2-5, with D unclear. This clonotype was obtained from a woman between 70 and 85 years old in good health and CMV-seropositive. This CDR3 is CASSSFQVSRETQYF. CDR3 DNA sequence: TGTGCCAGCAGCTCCTTCCAGGTGTCGAGAGAGACCCAGTACTTC.